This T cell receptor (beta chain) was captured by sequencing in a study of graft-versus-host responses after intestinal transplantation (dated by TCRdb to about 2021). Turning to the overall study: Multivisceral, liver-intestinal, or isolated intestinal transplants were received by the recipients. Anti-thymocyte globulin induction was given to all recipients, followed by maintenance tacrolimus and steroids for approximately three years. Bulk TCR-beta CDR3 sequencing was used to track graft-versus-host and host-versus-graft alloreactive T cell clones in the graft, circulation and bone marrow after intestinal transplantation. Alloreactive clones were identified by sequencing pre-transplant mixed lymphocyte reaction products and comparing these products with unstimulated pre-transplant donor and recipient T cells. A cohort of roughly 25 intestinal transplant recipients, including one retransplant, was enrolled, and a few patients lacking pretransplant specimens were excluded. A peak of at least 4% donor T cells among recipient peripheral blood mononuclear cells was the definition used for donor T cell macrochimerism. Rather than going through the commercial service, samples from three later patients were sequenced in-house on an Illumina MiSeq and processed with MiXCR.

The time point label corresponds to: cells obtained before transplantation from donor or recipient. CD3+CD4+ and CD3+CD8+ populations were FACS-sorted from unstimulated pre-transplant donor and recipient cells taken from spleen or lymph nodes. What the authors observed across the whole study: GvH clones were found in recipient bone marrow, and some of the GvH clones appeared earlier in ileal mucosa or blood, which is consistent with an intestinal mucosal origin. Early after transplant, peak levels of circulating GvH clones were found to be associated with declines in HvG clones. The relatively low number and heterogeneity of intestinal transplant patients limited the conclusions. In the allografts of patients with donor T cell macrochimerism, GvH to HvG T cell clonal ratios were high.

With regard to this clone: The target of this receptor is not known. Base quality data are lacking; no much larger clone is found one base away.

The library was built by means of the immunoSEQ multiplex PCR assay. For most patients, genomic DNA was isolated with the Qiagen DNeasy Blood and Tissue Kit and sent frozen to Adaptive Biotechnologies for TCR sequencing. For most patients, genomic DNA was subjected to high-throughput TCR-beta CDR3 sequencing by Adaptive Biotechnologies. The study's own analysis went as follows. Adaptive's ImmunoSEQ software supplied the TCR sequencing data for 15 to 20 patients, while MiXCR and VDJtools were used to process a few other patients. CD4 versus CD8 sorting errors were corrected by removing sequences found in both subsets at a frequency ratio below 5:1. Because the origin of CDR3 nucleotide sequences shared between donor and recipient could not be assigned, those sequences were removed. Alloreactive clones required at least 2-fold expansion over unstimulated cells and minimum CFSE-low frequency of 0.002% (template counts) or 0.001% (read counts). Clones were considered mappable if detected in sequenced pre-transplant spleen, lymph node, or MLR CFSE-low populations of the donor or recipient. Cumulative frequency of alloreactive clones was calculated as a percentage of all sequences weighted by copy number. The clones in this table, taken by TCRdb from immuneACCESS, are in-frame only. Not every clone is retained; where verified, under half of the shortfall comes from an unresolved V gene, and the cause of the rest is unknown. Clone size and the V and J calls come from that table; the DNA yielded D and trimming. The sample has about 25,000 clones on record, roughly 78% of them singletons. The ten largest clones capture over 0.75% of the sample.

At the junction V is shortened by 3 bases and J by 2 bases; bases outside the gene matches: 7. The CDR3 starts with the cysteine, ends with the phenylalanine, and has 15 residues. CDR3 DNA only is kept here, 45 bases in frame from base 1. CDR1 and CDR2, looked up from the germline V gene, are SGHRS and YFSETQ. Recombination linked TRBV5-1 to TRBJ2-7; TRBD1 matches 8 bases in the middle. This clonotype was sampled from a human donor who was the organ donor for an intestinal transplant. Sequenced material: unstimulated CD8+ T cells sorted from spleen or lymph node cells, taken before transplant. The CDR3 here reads CASSSGWDRPYEQYF. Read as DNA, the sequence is TGCGCCAGCAGCTCAGGCTGGGACAGGCCCTACGAGCAGTACTTC.